The 2 T cell receptor beta chains in this list originate from one sample, sequenced in a study of cytomegalovirus exposure and HLA in healthy donors. Repertoires were generated with immunoSEQ multiplex PCR, while TCRdb's copy carries only in-frame clones and drops some. The sample has some 170,000 clones; roughly 86% are singletons. The material sequenced was PBMCs. These receptors all stem from a man in his late teens or twenties in good health and CMV-seropositive.

The genes are TRBV5-1 and TRBJ2-7, with D maybe TRBD1 (6 bases). V lost 0 bases and J lost 0, with 10 bases in between. This CDR3 is built from 15 residues. From germline, CDR1 is SGHRS and CDR2 YFSETQ. The chain's CDR3 is CASSLDLGHSYEQYF. CDR3 bases: TGCGCCAGCAGCTTGGATCTGGGACACTCCTACGAGCAGTACTTC.

V and J are TRBV28 and TRBJ2-7; possibly TRBD2 for D (5 bases). The CDR3 runs to 13 residues. Germline values: CDR1 MDHEN, CDR2 SYDVKM. Trimming took off 2 bases at V and 2 bases at J, with 7 bases between the two ends. CDR3 DNA: TGTGCCAGCAGTTTACGGGGTCCCTACGAGCAGTACTTC. This translates into CASSLRGPYEQYF.